This TCR beta chain was observed in a study of T cell responses to AZD1222 COVID-19 vaccine. About this clone: No antigen is known for it.

Second-dose intervals near 4 or 12 weeks were combined. Study conclusions and caveats: Most donors were white British, females outnumbered males, and clonal diversity was possibly underestimated.

The data were produced by immunoSEQ multiplex PCR, yet TCRdb's version contains in-frame clones alone and is incomplete. The sample shows some 83,000 clones, 70% to 90% of them seen only once. The sequences come from peripheral blood, collected 28 days after the second AZD1222 dose. This receptor was identified in an adult who received the AZD1222 COVID-19 vaccine.

CDR3 region: CASSLERTYEQYF. DNA of the CDR3: TGTGCCAGCAGCTTAGAGCGGACGTACGAGCAGTACTTC. The chain has TRBV7-9 and TRBJ2-7; D is perhaps TRBD2 (5 bases). The germline V gene has CDR1 SEHNR and CDR2 FQNEAQ (reference sequence). CDR3 size: 13 residues. V dropped 1 base and J dropped 4 bases, with 8 bases sitting between them. Supplemented by reference TRBV7-9 and TRBJ2-7, the full variable domain reads DTGVSQNPRHKITKRGQNVTFRCDPISEHNRLYWYRQTLGQGPEFLTYFQNEAQLEKSRLLSDRFSAERPKGSFSTLEIQRTEQGDSAMYLCASSLERTYEQYFGPGTRLTVT.